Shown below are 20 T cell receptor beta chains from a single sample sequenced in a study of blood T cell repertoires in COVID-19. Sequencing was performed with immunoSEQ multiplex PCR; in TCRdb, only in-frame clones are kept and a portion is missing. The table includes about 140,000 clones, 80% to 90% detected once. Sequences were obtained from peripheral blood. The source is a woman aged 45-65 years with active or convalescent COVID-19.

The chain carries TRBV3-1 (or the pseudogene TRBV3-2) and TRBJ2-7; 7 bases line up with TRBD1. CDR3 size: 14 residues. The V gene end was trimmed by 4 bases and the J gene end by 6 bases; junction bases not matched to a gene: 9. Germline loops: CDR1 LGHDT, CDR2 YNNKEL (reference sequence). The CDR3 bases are TGTGCCAGCAGCCCACCGGGACAGCGTGTCGAGCAGTACTTC. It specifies CASSPPGQRVEQYF.

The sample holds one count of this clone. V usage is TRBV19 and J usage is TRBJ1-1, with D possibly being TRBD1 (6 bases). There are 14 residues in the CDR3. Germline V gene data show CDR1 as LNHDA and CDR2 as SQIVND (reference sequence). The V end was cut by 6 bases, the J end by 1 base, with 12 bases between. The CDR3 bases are TGTGCCAGTAGGTCGGACAGAGGGAACACTGAAGCTTTCTTT. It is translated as CASRSDRGNTEAFF.

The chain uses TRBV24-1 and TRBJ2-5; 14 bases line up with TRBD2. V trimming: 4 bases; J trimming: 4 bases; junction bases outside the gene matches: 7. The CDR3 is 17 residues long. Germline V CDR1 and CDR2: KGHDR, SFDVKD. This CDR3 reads CATSERTGLAGVETQYF. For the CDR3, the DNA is TGTGCCACCAGTGAACGAACGGGACTAGCGGGAGTAGAGACCCAGTACTTC.

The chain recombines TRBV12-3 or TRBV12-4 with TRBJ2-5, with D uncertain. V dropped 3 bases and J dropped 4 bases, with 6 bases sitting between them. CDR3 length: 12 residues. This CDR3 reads CASSFIRETQYF. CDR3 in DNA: TGTGCCAGCAGTTTCATTAGAGAGACCCAGTACTTC.

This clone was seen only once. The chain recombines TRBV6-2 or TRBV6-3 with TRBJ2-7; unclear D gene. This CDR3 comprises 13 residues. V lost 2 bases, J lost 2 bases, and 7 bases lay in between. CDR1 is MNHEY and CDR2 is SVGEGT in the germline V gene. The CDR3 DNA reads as TGTGCCAGCAGTTACGCTGCAGCCTACGAGCAGTACTTC. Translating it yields CASSYAAAYEQYF.

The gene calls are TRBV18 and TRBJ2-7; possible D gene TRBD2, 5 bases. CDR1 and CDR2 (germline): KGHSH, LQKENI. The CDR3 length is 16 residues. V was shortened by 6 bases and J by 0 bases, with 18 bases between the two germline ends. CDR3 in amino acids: CASSHSGIRSSYEQYF. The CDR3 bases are TGTGCCAGCTCTCATTCGGGGATTAGGAGCTCCTACGAGCAGTACTTC.

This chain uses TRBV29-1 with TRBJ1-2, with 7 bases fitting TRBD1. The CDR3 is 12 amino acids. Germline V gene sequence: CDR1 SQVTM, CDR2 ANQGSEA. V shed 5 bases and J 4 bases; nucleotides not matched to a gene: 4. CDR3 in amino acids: CSVRDSRYGYTF. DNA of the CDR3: TGCAGCGTTCGGGACAGTCGCTATGGCTACACCTTC.

As DNA, the CDR3 is TGTGCCATCAGTGGTCCTCCGGGGTCACCCCTCCACTTT. Translating gives CAISGPPGSPLHF. The chain uses TRBV10-3 and TRBJ1-6; unclear D gene. The CDR3 totals 13 residues. Trimming took off 4 bases at V and 10 bases at J, with 11 bases between the two ends. Germline CDR1 and CDR2: ENHRY and SYGVKD.

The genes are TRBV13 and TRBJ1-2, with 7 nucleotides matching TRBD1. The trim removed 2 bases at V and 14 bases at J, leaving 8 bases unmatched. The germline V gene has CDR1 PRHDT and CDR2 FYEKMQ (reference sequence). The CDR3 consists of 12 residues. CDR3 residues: CASSLQGVLLTF. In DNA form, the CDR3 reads TGTGCCAGCAGCTTACAGGGGGTTCTCTTAACCTTC.

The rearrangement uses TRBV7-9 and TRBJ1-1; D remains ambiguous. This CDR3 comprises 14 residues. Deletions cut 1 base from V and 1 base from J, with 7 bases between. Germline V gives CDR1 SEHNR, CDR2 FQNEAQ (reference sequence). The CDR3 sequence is CASSLENRNTEAFF. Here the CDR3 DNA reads TGTGCCAGCAGCTTAGAGAACAGGAACACTGAAGCTTTCTTT.

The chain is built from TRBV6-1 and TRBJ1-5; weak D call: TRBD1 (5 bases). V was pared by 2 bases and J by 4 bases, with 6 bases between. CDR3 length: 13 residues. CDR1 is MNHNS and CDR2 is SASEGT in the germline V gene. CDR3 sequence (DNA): TGTGCCAGCAGTGAACGGGGGAATCAGCCCCAGCATTTT. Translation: CASSERGNQPQHF.

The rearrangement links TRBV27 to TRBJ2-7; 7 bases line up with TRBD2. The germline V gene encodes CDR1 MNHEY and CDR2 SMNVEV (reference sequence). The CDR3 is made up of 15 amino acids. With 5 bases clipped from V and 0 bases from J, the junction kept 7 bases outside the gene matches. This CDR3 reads CASSLTSAPSYEQYF. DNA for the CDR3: TGTGCCAGCAGTCTCACTAGCGCCCCCTCCTACGAGCAGTACTTC.

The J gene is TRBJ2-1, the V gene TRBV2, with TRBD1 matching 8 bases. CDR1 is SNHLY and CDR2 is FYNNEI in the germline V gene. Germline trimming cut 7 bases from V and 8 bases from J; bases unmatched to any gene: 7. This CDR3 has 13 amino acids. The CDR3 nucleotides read TGTGCCAGCACAACGGACAGGGTACATGAGCAGTTCTTC. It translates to CASTTDRVHEQFF.

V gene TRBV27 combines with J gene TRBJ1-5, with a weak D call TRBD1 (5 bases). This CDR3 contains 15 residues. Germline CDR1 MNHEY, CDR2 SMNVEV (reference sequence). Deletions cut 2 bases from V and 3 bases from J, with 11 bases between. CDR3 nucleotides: TGTGCCAGCAGTTTAACAGGCAACCTCAATCAGCCCCAGCATTTT. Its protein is CASSLTGNLNQPQHF.

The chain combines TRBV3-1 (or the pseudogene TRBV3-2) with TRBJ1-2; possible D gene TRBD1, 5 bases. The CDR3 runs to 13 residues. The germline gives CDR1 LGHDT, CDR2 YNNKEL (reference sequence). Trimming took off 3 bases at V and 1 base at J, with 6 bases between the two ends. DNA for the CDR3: TGTGCCAGCAGCCAGGGGGGTAACTATGGCTACACCTTC. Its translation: CASSQGGNYGYTF.

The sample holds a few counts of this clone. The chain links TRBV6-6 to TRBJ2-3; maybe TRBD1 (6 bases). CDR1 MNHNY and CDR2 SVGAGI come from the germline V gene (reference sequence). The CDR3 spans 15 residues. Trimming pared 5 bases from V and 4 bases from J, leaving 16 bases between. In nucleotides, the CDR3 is TGTGCCAGCAGTACATTGACAGGCGAAGCAGATACGCAGTATTTT. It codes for CASSTLTGEADTQYF.

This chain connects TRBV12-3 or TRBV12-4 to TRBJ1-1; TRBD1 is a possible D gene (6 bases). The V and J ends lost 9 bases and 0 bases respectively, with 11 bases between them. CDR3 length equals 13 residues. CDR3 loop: CASGTQMNTEAFF. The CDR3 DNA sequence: TGTGCCAGTGGGACACAGATGAACACTGAAGCTTTCTTT.

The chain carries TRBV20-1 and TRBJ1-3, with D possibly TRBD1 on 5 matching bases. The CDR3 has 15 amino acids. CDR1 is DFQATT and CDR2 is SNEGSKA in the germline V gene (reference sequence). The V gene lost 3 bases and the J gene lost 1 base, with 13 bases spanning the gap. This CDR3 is CSASTSSGSGNTIYF. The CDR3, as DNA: TGCAGTGCTAGTACGAGTTCAGGGTCTGGAAACACCATATATTTT.

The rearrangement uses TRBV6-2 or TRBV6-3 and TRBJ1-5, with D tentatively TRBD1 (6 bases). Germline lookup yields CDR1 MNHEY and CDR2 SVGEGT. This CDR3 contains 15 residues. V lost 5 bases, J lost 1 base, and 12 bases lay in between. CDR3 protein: CASSPGGASNQPQHF. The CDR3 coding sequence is TGTGCCAGCAGTCCCGGGGGGGCCAGCAATCAGCCCCAGCATTTT.

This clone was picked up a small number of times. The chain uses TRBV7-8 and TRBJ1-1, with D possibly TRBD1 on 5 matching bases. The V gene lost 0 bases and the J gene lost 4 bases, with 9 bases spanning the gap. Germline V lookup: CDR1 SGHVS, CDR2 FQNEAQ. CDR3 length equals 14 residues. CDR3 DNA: TGTGCCAGCAGCTTAGCAGGCGGGGGCACTGAAGCTTTCTTT. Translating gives CASSLAGGGTEAFF.